Detailed here is one TCR beta chain. It lacks a known antigen. Via the germline V gene (reference sequence), CDR1 is SSHAT and CDR2 FNYEAQ. Cut back by 3 bases and 0 bases, the V and J ends lie 9 bases apart. The CDR3 starts with the cysteine, ends with the phenylalanine, and has 14 residues. The retained sequence is limited to the CDR3, 42 bases, with the frame set at the first base. To prepare the library, the immunoSEQ multiplex PCR assay was applied. The multiplex PCR relied on a mix of 60 forward primers for TCR Vbeta segments and 13 reverse primers for TCR Jbeta segments. The CDR3 region of rearranged TCR beta genes was amplified from genomic DNA by a multiplex PCR assay. On the Illumina HiSeq System, the amplified TCR beta libraries were sequenced as 87-base-pair reads. As for the authors' bioinformatics: A later analysis tallied 75 million to 85 million unique TCR beta chains across the approximately 670 repertoires, and approximately 12 million of those chains were shared by two or more donors. To remove PCR and sequencing errors, raw reads were error-corrected and collapsed into unique sequences using a nearest-neighbor algorithm that merged closely related sequences. Alignment of CDR3 sequences to IMGT reference sequences was used to assign V, D and J gene segments. For a sequence to be retained, at least a six-nucleotide match to both a V gene segment and a J gene segment was required. Rearrangements were called productive when the CDR3 lacked stop codons and stayed in frame with V and J; all others were non-productive. Following IMGT convention, CDR3 was defined as the stretch from the second conserved V-encoded cysteine to the conserved J-encoded phenylalanine. The earlier analysis of 587 of the donors excluded sequences that lacked an unambiguous match to a single V gene segment. An earlier analysis of a few hundred of the donors classified V segments as functional when productive rearrangements were above 56.7% and as segregating when the standard deviation between donors was above 5%. A statistical classification framework was built for diagnosing cytomegalovirus status from the catalog of TCR beta chain sequences. In a later analysis, V and J genes were assigned by comparing TCR nucleotide sequences against IMGT/GENE-DB human TR gene sequences. In a later analysis, CDR3 sequences and most-parsimonious VDJ recombination scenarios were assigned using the TCRdist pipeline. In a later analysis, each TCR beta chain was defined by its CDR3 amino acid sequence together with its V-gene family, and reads lacking a unique V-gene family were excluded. To address suspected cross-contamination and a sequencing artifact, a later analysis removed 550 to 750 highly shared, low-generation-probability nucleotide sequences. In a later analysis, a clonal expansion index for each public chain was calculated from normalized within-repertoire ranks of inferred template counts. A later analysis computed generation probabilities with a VDJ recombination model fitted to out-of-frame rearrangements, and checked the results against IGoR. In a later analysis, hypergeometric tests were used to score TCR-TCR, TCR-HLA and TCR-CMV co-occurrence, with a repertoire-size bias correction applied to TCR pairs. In a later analysis, false discovery rates were estimated by permuting HLA or CMV assignments 20 times. In a later analysis, co-occurring TCRs were grouped with DBSCAN, and TCRdist sequence similarity was added when clustering was performed within HLA-allele-positive subsets. Co-occurrence clustering excluded repertoires with fewer than 30,000 or more than 120,000 public chains, plus five with anomalous nucleotide sharing. Entries here come from immuneACCESS through TCRdb and include only in-frame sequences with V and J called. Some clones fail to appear in such tables; in the studies checked, an unresolved V gene covers under half of the shortfall, and the cause of the remainder is unknown. The V and J calls and clone size were taken over from that table, and D and trimming were inferred from the DNA. The record for this sample contains about 160,000 clones. Jointly, the top ten make up 1.3% of the sample.

The data originate from a study of cytomegalovirus exposure and HLA in healthy donors (dated by TCRdb to 2017 to 2019). Looking at the study overall: An earlier analysis of approximately 640 of the donors reported 250 to 300 Gb of sequence data and roughly 110 million unique TCR beta sequences from 150 million to 200 million T cells. Approximately 300 gigabases of sequencing data and around 85 million unique TCR sequences made up an early release that covered several hundred HLA-typed donors. Among the approximately 400 genotyped donors, 81% belonged to the genetic ancestry cluster associated with self-reported Caucasian donors. The aim of the study was to test whether cataloging public T cell receptors could identify signatures of past pathogen exposure. The study profiled the T cell repertoires of hundreds of subjects by immunosequencing and related them to cytomegalovirus serostatus. A separate validation cohort of approximately 130 different subjects was used in addition to the roughly 670-subject first cohort. To predict cytomegalovirus infection status, the study brought together high-throughput TCR immunosequencing, statistical association of individual TCRs with disease status, and machine learning. A later analysis re-analyzed previously published TCR beta repertoires from 500 to 700 donors and added high-resolution HLA genotyping to study TCR occurrence patterns. Rather than drawing on any new phenotypic data, the later analysis identified candidate immune exposures from TCR beta sequences and the way those sequences occurred across donors. In an earlier analysis of 587 of the donors, high-throughput TCR beta sequencing was used to judge whether each TCR beta V gene segment behaved as functional or pseudogenic. Donor age, sex, ethnicity and CMV serostatus were collected together with the repertoire data. A later genetic analysis took genome-wide SNP genotypes for about three fifths of the 666 donors and used that subset as a discovery cohort. All discovery cohort repertoires had been generated using a single sequencing platform. HLA typing included class I and class II loci at four-digit resolution. The number of typed donors differed by locus: roughly 629-640 for A, B, C, DRB1 and DQB1; approximately 530 for DQA1; about 600 for DPA1; and roughly 470 for DPB1. Because of strong linkage in the cohort, roughly five DR-DQ haplotypes were treated as single units for association and clustering. Among around 400 genotyped donors of the cohort, an average of about 240,000 unique TCR beta nucleotide sequences were sequenced per donor, roughly 18% of them non-productive.

General conclusions and limits of the study: The sequencing pipeline was judged likely to have produced a cluster of highly shared sequence variants as a technical artifact. A later genetic analysis reported fewer N-insertions in productive TCRs among donors in an Asian-associated ancestry cluster than the approximately 670-donor mean. A later analysis found that most CMV-associated TCR beta chains appeared HLA-restricted, with HLA associations seemingly driven largely by CMV exposure. Because HLA typing was unavailable for some donors at each locus, only the typed subset was used in association tests. The cohort was sequenced for TCR beta chains only, and without alpha or paired-chain data the features that could be detected were limited. Correlated functional status among segregating V segments might reflect linkage disequilibrium, but an unknown experimental factor could not be ruled out. In a later genetic analysis, a missense DCLRE1C variant was associated with V-gene and J-gene trimming of TCR beta chains, and the association was replicated in an independent cohort. A few of the identified cytomegalovirus-associated TCR beta chains were confirmed in vitro to be specific for cytomegalovirus antigens. According to a later analysis, parvovirus B19, influenza, CMV and Epstein-Barr virus appeared linked to several top co-occurrence clusters. For the cohort, immune exposure information was limited to CMV serostatus. Across donors, most TCR sequences were observed very rarely, whereas some public TCRs were present in many individuals. Sequencing depth was assumed to be roughly uniform across donors in the presence/absence analyses, though that assumption may not hold. A further reported finding was that TCR beta sequences accurately predicted the HLA-A and HLA-B alleles for most subjects in the first cohort. A later analysis found that TCR association rates varied across HLA loci, with DRB1 alleles showing the most associated TCRs and HLA-C alleles the fewest. Because the 87-base-pair reads could not distinguish some IMGT-functional V segments, including TRBV6-2 and TRBV6-3, those segments were excluded. A later analysis associated about 17,000 TCR beta sequences with specific HLA alleles at a false discovery rate of 0.05. In the study, some 160 TCR beta chains were listed as associated with cytomegalovirus. Broadly in line with IMGT annotations, most TCR beta V segments showed up in productive rearrangements about 90% or about 30% of the time in an earlier analysis of around 600 of the donors. The classifier was reported to diagnose cytomegalovirus status with high specificity and sensitivity in both the original cohort and the validation cohort. When HLA alleles, especially DR and DQ, strongly co-occurred, TCR associations were difficult to assign to individual alleles. The authors suggested that the approach could potentially be generalized to other disease states and immunological phenotypes. Because counts were too low, under 20 rarely observed V segments, including chromosome 9 orphons, were left out of the earlier analysis of some 600 of the donors. Compared with equally common non-associated chains, HLA-associated TCR beta chains in a later analysis were more clonally expanded and had lower generation probabilities.

The cohort comprised approximately 700 healthy bone marrow donors. All cohort members were sampled while nominally healthy, although unrecorded immune exposures were likely present. The donor tested CMV seronegative and was one of the 352 seronegative cohort members. Every donor gave a peripheral blood sample, and the peripheral blood mononuclear cells from that sample were used for TCR beta sequencing. The Qiagen DNeasy Blood Extraction Kit was used to extract genomic DNA from the blood cell samples. The origin of this receptor is a woman aged 55-69 years in good health and CMV-seronegative. This chain is built from TRBV7-7 and TRBJ2-7; matching of 5 bases hints at TRBD1 as the D gene. What was sequenced was PBMCs. The nucleotide sequence reads as follows: TGTGCCAGCAGCTTGACAGTGTCCTCCTACGAGCAGTACTTC. Translated, this is CASSLTVSSYEQYF.